Below, 14 T cell receptor beta chains from the same sample are listed, as sequenced in a study of blood T cell repertoires in COVID-19. The method was immunoSEQ multiplex PCR; TCRdb's version includes in-frame clones alone and lacks a portion of them. The sample records about 50,000 clones, around 89% being singletons. Input material: peripheral blood. The receptors come from a human donor in a cohort sampled during active COVID-19.

This clone has only one observation. The chain employs TRBV7-9 and TRBJ2-7; 8 bases are a match to TRBD2. CDR1 and CDR2 from the germline V gene are SEHNR and FQNEAQ (reference sequence). V shed 4 bases and J 4 bases; nucleotides not matched to a gene: 9. The length of the CDR3 is 15 residues. The DNA of the CDR3 is TGTGCCAGCAGCTCTCATAGCGGGAAGGGTTACGAGCAGTACTTC. Protein sequence: CASSSHSGKGYEQYF.

This chain links TRBV7-2 with TRBJ2-2, with 7 positions matching TRBD1. J lost 1 base, V lost 5 bases, and 1 base had no gene match. CDR1 SGHTA and CDR2 FQGNSA come from the germline V gene. The CDR3 spans 14 residues. CDR3 nucleotide sequence: TGTGCCAGCAGCCGGGACAGGAACACCGGGGAGCTGTTTTTT. Encoded protein: CASSRDRNTGELFF.

V is TRBV3-1 (or the pseudogene TRBV3-2) and J is TRBJ1-1; the D gene is possibly TRBD1 (6 bases). Trimming pared 4 bases from V and 7 bases from J, leaving 13 bases between. The CDR3 totals 13 residues. In germline, CDR1 is LGHDT, CDR2 YNNKEL (reference sequence). The CDR3 DNA sequence: TGTGCCAGCAGCCGCACAGGGAACGGTGAAGCTTTCTTT. Its translation: CASSRTGNGEAFF.

The chain is built from TRBV7-8 and TRBJ2-7, with 12 bases aligning to TRBD1. The germline gives CDR1 SGHVS, CDR2 FQNEAQ. This CDR3 region has 15 residues. The V gene end was trimmed by 2 bases and the J gene end by 6 bases; junction bases not matched to a gene: 5. The CDR3 coding sequence is TGTGCCAGCAGCTTACGGCGGGACAGGGGGCGCGAGCAGTACTTC. This encodes CASSLRRDRGREQYF.

The chain joins TRBV27 to TRBJ2-3; D call uncertain. V was pared by 5 bases and J by 0 bases, with 6 bases between. Germline CDR1 and CDR2: MNHEY and SMNVEV (reference sequence). CDR3 length: 13 residues. CDR3 residues: CASSGQSTDTQYF. The CDR3 DNA is TGTGCCAGCAGTGGCCAGAGCACAGATACGCAGTATTTT.

This chain connects TRBV24-1 to TRBJ2-3, with a weak D call TRBD1 (6 bases). The CDR3 runs 18 residues. Between the trimmed V and J ends, which lost 4 bases and 4 bases, there was a span of 23 bases. Germline values: CDR1 KGHDR, CDR2 SFDVKD. The CDR3 nucleotides are TGTGCCACCAGTGAGCCCGCTTCAGGGGCGTGGGGCTCAGATACGCAGTATTTT. Translated, it gives CATSEPASGAWGSDTQYF.

This clone has just one count. The V call is TRBV9, the J call TRBJ2-2; D possibly corresponds to TRBD1 (6 bases). Germline V gene data show CDR1 as SGDLS and CDR2 as YYNGEE. V shed 3 bases and J shed 5 bases, with 14 bases lying between them. The CDR3 is 15 amino acids. The CDR3 nucleotides read TGTGCCAGCAGCGAGGGACACCTGAGTACCGGGGAGCTGTTTTTT. Translation: CASSEGHLSTGELFF.

The rearrangement joins TRBV4-3 to TRBJ2-3, with D perhaps TRBD1 (6 bases). V was clipped by 0 bases and J by 4 bases, with 17 bases between them. This CDR3 is built from 17 residues. Germline values: CDR1 LGHNA, CDR2 YSLEER. In nucleotides, the CDR3 is TGCGCCAGCAGCCAAGATAGGGGGACCTCGGCGGCAGATACGCAGTATTTT. Translating it yields CASSQDRGTSAADTQYF.

The rearrangement uses TRBV9 and TRBJ2-1; D may be TRBD2 (6 bases). V lost 0 bases and J 6 bases, leaving 10 bases between the germline ends. The CDR3 totals 14 residues. Germline V gene sequence: CDR1 SGDLS, CDR2 YYNGEE. The CDR3 nucleotides are TGTGCCAGCAGCGTAGTCGGTAGCGGCAATGAGCAGTTCTTC. Translation: CASSVVGSGNEQFF.

The chain joins TRBV6-1 to TRBJ2-1; TRBD2 aligns across 7 bases. CDR3 length equals 16 residues. Trimming cost V 4 bases and J 5 bases; bases outside gene matches: 11. The V gene's germline CDR1 is MNHNS and CDR2 SASEGT. The CDR3 here is CASSGRLAFGHNEQFF. CDR3 DNA sequence: TGTGCCAGCAGTGGCCGACTAGCTTTTGGGCACAATGAGCAGTTCTTC.

In its sample, this clone was seen a few times. The rearrangement joins TRBV5-4 to TRBJ1-5, with TRBD1 identical over 9 bases. The CDR3 has 16 residues. Trimming cost V 1 base and J 4 bases; bases outside gene matches: 6. Germline V CDR1 and CDR2: SGHNT, YYREEE (reference sequence). Here the CDR3 DNA reads TGTGCCAGCAGCTTGACCGACAGGGGGGAAAATCAGCCCCAGCATTTT. It translates to CASSLTDRGENQPQHF.

This rearrangement joins TRBV28 to TRBJ2-5; D not resolved. Germline V gives CDR1 MDHEN, CDR2 SYDVKM. V lost 3 bases and J lost 4, with 18 bases in between. This CDR3 is built from 16 residues. The CDR3 region is CASSFILRRGGETQYF. CDR3 DNA: TGTGCCAGCAGTTTCATTTTGCGGAGAGGCGGAGAGACCCAGTACTTC. Drawing the rest from reference TRBV28 and TRBJ2-5, the complete variable domain is DVKVTQSSRYLVKRTGEKVFLECVQDMDHENMFWYRQDPGLGLRLIYFSYDVKMKEKGDIPEGYSVSREKKERFSLILESASTNQTSMYLCASSFILRRGGETQYFGPGTRLLVL.

CDR3 nucleotides: TGTGCCTGGAGGGAAGACAGGGGGCTGAACACTGAAGCTTTCTTT. This codes for CAWREDRGLNTEAFF. The chain links TRBV30 to TRBJ1-1; TRBD1 aligns across 10 bases. CDR3 size: 15 residues. The V gene's germline CDR1 is GTSNPN and CDR2 SVGIG (reference sequence). V shed 3 bases, J shed 0 bases, and the junction held 4 bases outside the gene matches.

This rearrangement joins TRBV5-5 to TRBJ2-7, with 10 bases that match TRBD1. This CDR3 is 13 amino acids long. Germline CDR1 SGHKS, CDR2 YYEKEE (reference sequence). V trimming: 4 bases; J trimming: 4 bases; junction bases outside the gene matches: 2. The CDR3 protein is CASSGGQGYEQYF. CDR3 nucleotides: TGTGCCAGCAGCGGGGGACAGGGGTACGAGCAGTACTTC.